The present entry profiles one T cell receptor (beta chain) with its context. Its target antigen remains unknown. No per-base quality is available; no much larger clone lies one base away. TCR beta libraries were generated from genomic DNA with the immunoSEQ kit, following the manufacturer's recommendations. To prepare the libraries, a first multiplex PCR with proprietary primers was run, followed by a second PCR that added unique barcodes, and a bead cleanup was done after each round. Each sample batch included a kit-provided positive control reaction and a negative control reaction. The final libraries were assessed on an Agilent 4200 TapeStation D1000 ScreenTape, pooled by volume, and quantified by qPCR. Sequencing was performed on an Illumina NextSeq500 with a MidOutput 150-cycle cartridge, and 156 Read1 and 15 Index1 cycles were run with kit custom primers. The pooled library was loaded at roughly 0.94 pM with a roughly 20% PhiX control spike-in. As for how the authors treated the data: Vendor-processed data were analyzed in R, and a clonotype was defined as all T cells sharing the same CDR3 nucleotide sequence. For clone abundance analyses, frequencies were normalized to the 10,000 most abundant clones in each sample. Before analysis, public T cell clones were removed, and these numbered fewer than six per sample on average. Tumor-enriched and baseline blood-enriched clonotypes were defined by at least a 32-fold difference in abundance between compartments. A beta-binomial differential abundance model was applied to find clonotypes that expanded or contracted between blood time points. Similarity between tumor and blood repertoires was quantified using the Baroni-Urbani and Buser coefficient, and groups were compared with two-tailed Wilcoxon tests in R. TCRdb mirrors the immuneACCESS table, restricted to in-frame sequences. Some clones are absent from its copies; in checked studies, under half trace to an unresolved V gene, and the reason for the others is unknown. The DNA gave D and trimming, while V, J and clone size come from that table. Within this sample are 70,000 or so clones, with around 80% of them counted one time only. Less than 7% of the sample comes from the top ten.

This record comes from a study of radiation and T cells in renal cell carcinoma (dated by TCRdb to the early 2020s). About the full investigation: The samples were drawn from a clinical trial, where primary renal cell carcinomas were treated with 15 Gy of stereotactic body radiation therapy and then removed by nephrectomy 4 weeks afterward. Across all 53 samples, 4,016,671 unique CDR3 nucleotide sequences, encoding approximately 2.5 million unique CDR3 amino acid sequences, were identified. TCR beta sequencing covered some 55 samples in total, comprising around 25 tumors and around 27 peripheral blood samples. Study-level results and caveats: In blood, the top tumor clonotypes increased from baseline to 2 weeks after radiation and then shrank by 4 weeks, which suggests a temporary expansion of tumor-resident clones. Because pretreatment tumor biopsies were not available, the study could not determine whether clonotypes were already present within the tumor at baseline. Tracking of blood repertoire dynamics stopped at three to four weeks after treatment, with no follow-up past that point. The single-armed trial design could not address effects of radiation dose or scheduling on the TCR repertoire.

CDR1 MNHNS and CDR2 SASEGT were looked up in the germline V gene. The CDR3 measures 14 amino acids from cysteine to phenylalanine. Only the CDR3 DNA is retained, 42 bases long and in frame from the first base. V loses 4 bases at its end and J loses 1 base; junction bases beyond the gene matches: 1. According to the study, the label for this sample's time point signals: blood 2 weeks post-SBRT. Taken with the paper, the label for treatment or condition translates to: 15 Gy SBRT to primary tumor, nephrectomy 4 weeks later. Serial peripheral blood from radiation-treated patients was sampled at baseline, 2 weeks and 4 weeks after SBRT to track tumor-enriched clonotypes. All patients had renal cell carcinoma with clear cell pathology. The QIAamp DNA Blood Mini Kit (Qiagen) was used to prepare genomic DNA for TCR sequencing. Samples were included in the analyses only if all quality control checks were passed.

This TCR derives from a man aged 55-75 years with renal cell carcinoma. Sequencing was performed on blood, taken from a patient whose treatment included radiotherapy and nephrectomy. The chain couples TRBV6-1 to TRBJ2-7, and TRBD2 matches 10 of the central bases. The DNA sequence is as follows: TGTGCCAGCAGTGCTAGCGGGAGATCCTACGAGCAGTACTTC. It encodes CASSASGRSYEQYF.